Shown below are 10 T cell receptor beta chains from a single sample sequenced in a study of shared clonotypes between healthy human individuals. Repertoires were generated with immunoSEQ multiplex PCR, while TCRdb's copy carries only in-frame clones and drops some. Of some 2 million clones listed, approximately 94% are singletons. CD45RO-negative CD8 cells positively selected for CCR7 made up the naive population, which excluded terminally differentiated effector memory CD45RA+ cells. The sample taken for sequencing was naive CD8+ T cells sorted from blood. The receptors stem from a man in his late teens or twenties in good health.

The J gene is TRBJ1-6, the V gene TRBV28; D might be TRBD1 (5 bases). Germline V gene lookup returns CDR1 MDHEN and CDR2 SYDVKM. The V gene lost 8 bases and the J gene lost 10 bases, with 21 bases spanning the gap. The CDR3 is 15 amino acids. The CDR3 sequence: CASLQDRVRGSPLHF. The DNA for the CDR3 is TGTGCCAGCCTCCAGGACCGGGTACGGGGCTCACCCCTCCACTTT.

The gene calls are TRBV7-9 and TRBJ1-2, with 9 bases matching TRBD1. Germline V CDR1 and CDR2: SEHNR, FQNEAQ (reference sequence). The V segment lost 5 bases and the J segment 7 bases; nucleotides outside the gene matches: 17. This CDR3 region has 17 residues. The CDR3 region is CASSVAGTGFGEAGYTF. Written as DNA, the CDR3 is TGTGCCAGCAGCGTCGCCGGGACAGGGTTTGGCGAGGCTGGCTACACCTTC.

The rearrangement uses TRBV11-2 and TRBJ2-3; D remains unclear. The CDR3 spans 16 residues. Germline assignment: CDR1 SGHAT and CDR2 FQNNGV. V gave up 1 base and J gave up 0 bases, with 11 bases separating them. CDR3: CASSLVILPSTDTQYF. The CDR3 nucleotides are TGTGCCAGCAGCTTAGTTATCCTGCCTAGCACAGATACGCAGTATTTT.

The chain employs TRBV19 and TRBJ2-5; 8 bases align to TRBD1. Germline CDR1 and CDR2: LNHDA and SQIVND (reference sequence). The ends lost 10 bases at V and 5 bases at J; junction bases unmatched: 18. CDR3 length equals 16 residues. This CDR3 is CAIPSSERTGFETQYF. CDR3 bases: TGTGCCATACCCTCAAGCGAGAGGACAGGGTTTGAGACCCAGTACTTC.

J is TRBJ1-3 and V is TRBV5-1; D is uncertain. CDR1 SGHRS and CDR2 YFSETQ come from the germline V gene. Trimming pared 0 bases from V and 3 bases from J, leaving 13 bases between. This CDR3 region has 16 residues. In DNA form, the CDR3 reads TGCGCCAGCAGCTTGGTAGGGTTGGGCGATGGAAACACCATATATTTT. It encodes CASSLVGLGDGNTIYF.

The CDR3 sequence is CASSPQPGDRPYEQYF. CDR3 nucleotides: TGTGCCAGCAGTCCCCAACCCGGGGACAGACCTTACGAGCAGTACTTC. The rearrangement uses TRBV27 and TRBJ2-7; 7 nucleotides line up with TRBD1. Germline V lookup: CDR1 MNHEY, CDR2 SMNVEV (reference sequence). V lost 5 bases, J lost 4 bases, and 14 bases stayed unmatched. The CDR3 contains 16 residues.

This CDR3 reads CASSEEGRQRGAQETQYF. DNA of the CDR3: TGTGCCAGCAGTGAAGAGGGTCGACAGAGGGGAGCTCAAGAGACCCAGTACTTC. The gene calls are TRBV6-1 and TRBJ2-5; TRBD1 or TRBD2 may be the D gene (5 bases each). There are 18 residues in the CDR3. Germline CDR1 reads MNHNS; CDR2 reads SASEGT. The ends were cut back, 1 base at V and 2 bases at J, with 20 bases in the middle.

J is TRBJ1-1 and V is TRBV10-1; no clear D. V was cut by 0 bases and J by 1 base, with 6 bases left in between. CDR3 length equals 14 residues. In germline, CDR1 is WNHNN, CDR2 SYGVQD (reference sequence). The CDR3: CASSESLGNTEAFF. DNA for the CDR3: TGCGCCAGCAGTGAGTCGCTGGGGAACACTGAAGCTTTCTTT.

CDR3 region: CASSPEWGAPSEQFF. For the CDR3, the DNA is TGCGCCAGCTCCCCGGAGTGGGGGGCCCCGAGTGAGCAGTTCTTC. The chain combines TRBV5-1 with TRBJ2-1; the D gene could be TRBD1 or TRBD2 (6 bases each). The germline gives CDR1 SGHRS, CDR2 YFSETQ. V was cut by 7 bases and J by 9 bases, with 23 bases left in between. This CDR3 has 15 residues.

V is TRBV19 and J is TRBJ1-6; 7 nucleotides agree with TRBD1. Germline V gene lookup returns CDR1 LNHDA and CDR2 SQIVND (reference sequence). V was clipped by 5 bases and J by 5 bases; unmatched bases: 6. The CDR3 runs 15 residues. In nucleotides, the CDR3 is TGTGCCAGTAGTGATCGGGACAGCGATAATTCACCCCTCCACTTT. Protein product: CASSDRDSDNSPLHF.